This is a list of T cell receptor beta chains from one sample in a study of OX40 agonist ivuxolimab in advanced cancers. Clones were read by immunoSEQ multiplex PCR, and TCRdb kept only the in-frame ones, dropping some. Of 50,000 to 75,000 clones in the sample, around 86% were seen once. This specimen was CD4+ or CD8+ T cells sorted from blood, taken in a trial of the OX40 agonist ivuxolimab. The receptors were sampled from an adult with an advanced solid tumor such as melanoma, head and neck, liver or kidney cancer. Each CDR3 is given with its conserved first and last residue. D genes are given only for firm matches. Clone size is given for some rows only: seen once, a few or many times, or a class if the clone is expanded.

TRBV7-9	NA	TRBJ2-7	TRBD1	TGTGCCAGCAGCGTAGCCCGGGACAGCTACGAGCAGTACTTC	CASSVARDSYEQYF
TRBV5-1	NA	TRBJ1-6	NA	TGCGCCAGCAGCTTGGCATCGAACTCACCCCTCCACTTT	CASSLASNSPLHF
TRBV6-1	NA	TRBJ1-3	NA	TGTGCCAGCAGGCCGCGACGGGTTTTAGGAAACACCATATATTTT	CASRPRRVLGNTIYF
TRBV19	NA	TRBJ1-5	NA	TGTGCCAGTAGTTCGGGGTTCAATCAGCCCCAGCATTTT	CASSSGFNQPQHF
TRBV7-6	NA	TRBJ1-1	NA	TGTGCCAGCAGCCCCGTGCGGGGCACTGAAGCTTTCTTT	CASSPVRGTEAFF
TRBV5-6	NA	TRBJ2-7	TRBD1	TGTGCCAGCAGCTTACAGGGGACAGGGGGTGGTTTGGGGTTCGAGCAGTACTTC	CASSLQGTGGGLGFEQYF
TRBV7-2	NA	TRBJ2-3	TRBD2	TGTGCCAGTTCAAAGGGAGGGCCCCCCCATACGCAGTATTTT	CASSKGGPPHTQYF
TRBV5-5	NA	TRBJ1-5	NA	TGTGCCAGCAGCTTGCAAGGCGCCGGGCAGCCCCAGCATTTT	CASSLQGAGQPQHF
TRBV4-1	once	TRBJ1-3	TRBD1	TGCGCCAGCAGCCAAGAAAGATACAGGGGTCAAGGAAACACCATATATTTT	CASSQERYRGQGNTIYF
TRBV5-1	NA	TRBJ2-7	NA	TGCGCCAGCAGCTTGGCCGGTCAGGGCGATGAGCAGTACTTC	CASSLAGQGDEQYF
TRBV15	NA	TRBJ2-7	TRBD1	TGTGCCACCAGCAGGGCCGGACAGGGATCCTACGAGCAGTACTTC	CATSRAGQGSYEQYF
TRBV11-1	NA	TRBJ2-2	NA	TGTGCCAGCAGCTTGAGCGAGAACACCGGGGAGCTGTTTTTT	CASSLSENTGELFF
TRBV30	NA	TRBJ1-2	NA	TGTGCCTGGAGTGTACCGGGGGGGCAATCTTATGGCTACACCTTC	CAWSVPGGQSYGYTF
TRBV5-1	NA	TRBJ1-3	TRBD1	TGCGCCAGCAGCCCAGGGGGTGGAAACACCATATATTTT	CASSPGGGNTIYF
TRBV19	NA	TRBJ2-1	NA	TGTGCCAGTAGTCCGACGGGGACCTACAATGAGCAGTTCTTC	CASSPTGTYNEQFF
TRBV19	NA	TRBJ1-1	TRBD1	TGTGCCAGTAGTAATCAGGGGGTTCCCTCATCAGTGTTTGGTTTCTTT	CASSNQGVPSSVFGFF
TRBV5-1	few	TRBJ1-6	NA	TGCGCCAGCAGCGCTGGAATAGGGGGAAGCTCCTATAATTCACCCCTCCACTTT	CASSAGIGGSSYNSPLHF
TRBV19	few	TRBJ1-5	NA	TGTGCCAGTAGCCTTACAGGGACCCTTAGCAATCAGCCCCAGCATTTT	CASSLTGTLSNQPQHF
TRBV27	NA	TRBJ2-1	TRBD2	TGTGCCAGCAGTTATGAGGAGCGGGGGGGCCGAAATGAGCAGTTCTTC	CASSYEERGGRNEQFF
TRBV28	few	TRBJ1-6	NA	TGTGCCAGCAGTTTACTCCGCGGTTACTATAATTCACCCCTCCACTTT	CASSLLRGYYNSPLHF
TRBV9	NA	TRBJ1-3	NA	TGTGCCAGCAGCGTAGACGGAGGTAGTTCTGGAAACACCATATATTTT	CASSVDGGSSGNTIYF
TRBV19	NA	TRBJ1-4	NA	TGTGCCAGTAGTATAAACCCCCCGACAGGAGCAAATGAAAAACTGTTTTTT	CASSINPPTGANEKLFF
TRBV5-5	NA	TRBJ2-4	NA	TGTGCCAGCAGCTCCCCCTTCGGAGGCAAAAACATTCAGTACTTC	CASSSPFGGKNIQYF
TRBV5-5	NA	TRBJ1-5	NA	TGTGCCAGCAGCCAAGAGGGACTTCATGGGCAGCCCCAGCATTTT	CASSQEGLHGQPQHF
TRBV7-9	NA	TRBJ2-2	NA	TGTGCCAGCAGTCCGTCCAACACCGGGGAGCTGTTTTTT	CASSPSNTGELFF
TRBV18	NA	TRBJ2-2	NA	TGTGCCAGCTCACGTGACAGCGGAGGCACCGGGGAGCTGTTTTTT	CASSRDSGGTGELFF
TRBV7-9	NA	TRBJ1-1	NA	TGTGCCAGCAGCCCGAGGACATGGGGGAACACTGAAGCTTTCTTT	CASSPRTWGNTEAFF
TRBV27	NA	TRBJ2-5	NA	TGTGCCAGCAATCCAGGGGGGACTTTACAAGAGACCCAGTACTTC	CASNPGGTLQETQYF
TRBV7-2	NA	TRBJ1-5	NA	TGTGCCAGCAGCCCTGGCGGGGGTTGGAATCAGCCCCAGCATTTT	CASSPGGGWNQPQHF
TRBV19	NA	TRBJ2-7	NA	TGTGCCAGTAGTATCATTGGCGGGAATACCTACGAGCAGTACTTC	CASSIIGGNTYEQYF
TRBV19	NA	TRBJ1-1	NA	TGTGCCAGTAGTATCGCAAACATGAACACTGAAGCTTTCTTT	CASSIANMNTEAFF
TRBV7-3	NA	TRBJ2-5	NA	TGTGCCAGCAGCTTAACCCCCGCTATGCAATGGGGGGAAGAGACCCAGTACTTC	CASSLTPAMQWGEETQYF
TRBV5-1	NA	TRBJ1-1	TRBD1	TGCGCCAGCAGATGGACAGGGAAGAACACTGAAGCTTTCTTT	CASRWTGKNTEAFF
TRBV6-5	NA	TRBJ2-7	NA	TGTGCCAGCAGTCAGACTGGGAAGTACGAGCAGTACTTC	CASSQTGKYEQYF
TRBV6-1	NA	TRBJ2-1	NA	TGTGCCAGCGGCGAGAGGGAGGTGAGTGAGCAGTTCTTC	CASGEREVSEQFF
TRBV7-9	NA	TRBJ2-7	NA	TGTGCCAGCAGCGCCTCCCCCTACGAGCAGTACTTC	CASSASPYEQYF
TRBV10-1	NA	TRBJ1-1	TRBD1	TGCGCCAGCAGTGCGAAGGGACAGTTGAACACTGAAGCTTTCTTT	CASSAKGQLNTEAFF
TRBV14	NA	TRBJ2-5	NA	TGTGCCAGCGGGGAGCGCATACAAGAGACCCAGTACTTC	CASGERIQETQYF
TRBV11-3	NA	TRBJ2-2	NA	TGTGCCAGCAGCTTAGGCGGAACGAACACCGGGGAGCTGTTTTTT	CASSLGGTNTGELFF
TRBV15	NA	TRBJ1-2	TRBD1	TGTGCCACCAGCAGAGGATCAGGGGGCGACTATGGCTACACCTTC	CATSRGSGGDYGYTF
TRBV28	NA	TRBJ2-7	TRBD1	TGTGCCAGCAGTTTACCGACAGGGGATGACGAGCAGTACTTC	CASSLPTGDDEQYF